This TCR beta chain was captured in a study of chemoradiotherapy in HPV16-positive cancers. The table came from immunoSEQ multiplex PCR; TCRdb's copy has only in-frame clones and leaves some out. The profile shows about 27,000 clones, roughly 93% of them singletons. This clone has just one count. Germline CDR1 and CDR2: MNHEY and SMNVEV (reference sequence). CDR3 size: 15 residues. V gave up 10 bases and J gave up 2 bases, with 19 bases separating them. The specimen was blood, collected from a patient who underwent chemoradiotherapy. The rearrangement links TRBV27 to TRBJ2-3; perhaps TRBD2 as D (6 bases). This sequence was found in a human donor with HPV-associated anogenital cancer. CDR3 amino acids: CATTITSPHTDTQYF. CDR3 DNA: TGTGCCACAACCATCACTAGCCCACACACAGATACGCAGTATTTT.